The T cell receptor (beta chain) described here comes from a study of cytomegalovirus exposure and HLA in healthy donors (dated by TCRdb to about 2017). Study-level background: An earlier analysis of a few hundred of the donors reported 276 Gb of sequence data and around 110 million unique TCR beta sequences obtained from about 179 million T cells. Approximately 310 gigabases of sequencing data and around 85 million unique TCR sequences made up an early release that covered about 640 HLA-typed donors. The genetic ancestry cluster associated with self-reported Caucasian donors included 70% to 85% of the roughly 400 genotyped donors. The study aimed to test whether cataloging public T cell receptors could reveal signatures of past pathogen exposure. The T cell repertoires of 700 or so subjects were profiled by immunosequencing and related to cytomegalovirus serostatus. A separate validation cohort of 100 to 150 different subjects was used in addition to the roughly 640-subject first cohort. High-throughput TCR immunosequencing, statistical association of individual TCRs with disease status, and machine learning were combined to predict cytomegalovirus infection status. In a later analysis, previously published TCR beta repertoires from more than 500 donors were re-analyzed and high-resolution HLA genotyping was added so that TCR occurrence patterns could be studied. In the later analysis, no new phenotypic data were used to find candidate immune exposures; instead, reliance was placed on TCR beta sequences and their occurrence across donors. To decide whether each TCR beta V gene segment behaved as functional or pseudogenic, an earlier analysis of 587 of the donors relied on high-throughput TCR beta sequencing. Donor age, sex, ethnicity and CMV serostatus were compiled alongside the repertoire data. Genome-wide SNP genotypes for about 55% of the roughly 670 donors were used in a later genetic analysis, which treated that subset as a discovery cohort. Every repertoire in the discovery cohort had been generated on one and the same sequencing platform. Class I and class II HLA loci were covered by the typing at four-digit resolution. Typing coverage differed by locus: A, B, C, DRB1 and DQB1 were typed in about 620-640 donors, DQA1 in about 510, DPA1 in 600 to 610, and DPB1 in 450 to 480. Four to six DR-DQ haplotypes were handled as single units for association and clustering, since linkage in the cohort was strong. Among under 450 genotyped donors of the cohort, an average of around 240,000 unique TCR beta nucleotide sequences were sequenced per donor, about a sixth of them non-productive.

In total, about 650 healthy bone marrow donors made up the cohort. All cohort members were sampled while nominally healthy, although unrecorded immune exposures were likely present. The donor tested CMV seronegative and was one of the 352 seronegative cohort members. Each donor provided a peripheral blood sample, and peripheral blood mononuclear cells were used for TCR beta sequencing. The Qiagen DNeasy Blood Extraction Kit was used to extract genomic DNA from the blood cell samples. Concerning this clone itself: No cognate antigen has been identified for it. Within one base of it there is no much larger clone, and no base qualities were kept.

Library prep was done by the immunoSEQ multiplex PCR assay. For the multiplex PCR, a mixture combining 60 forward primers for TCR Vbeta segments and 13 reverse primers for TCR Jbeta segments was used. A multiplex PCR assay on genomic DNA amplified the CDR3 region of rearranged TCR beta genes. Amplified TCR beta libraries were sequenced as 87-base-pair reads on the Illumina HiSeq System. The original methods were these. Across the 700 or so repertoires, a later analysis counted tens of millions of unique TCR beta chains, around 10 million of which were shared by at least two donors. A nearest-neighbor algorithm error-corrected the raw reads and collapsed the reads into unique sequences, merging closely related sequences to remove PCR and sequencing errors. To assign V, D and J gene segments, CDR3 sequences were aligned to IMGT reference sequences. Each retained sequence needed at least a six-nucleotide match to both a V gene segment and a J gene segment. A rearrangement counted as productive if the CDR3 had no stop codons and remained in frame with V and J, and every other rearrangement counted as non-productive. CDR3 was defined according to IMGT convention as the region running from the second conserved V-encoded cysteine to the conserved J-encoded phenylalanine. Sequences without an unambiguous match to a single V gene segment were excluded from the earlier analysis of a few hundred of the donors. An earlier analysis of 587 of the donors called V segments functional above 56.7% productive rearrangements and segregating when the between-donor standard deviation exceeded 5%. A statistical classification framework was developed to diagnose cytomegalovirus status using the catalog of TCR beta chain sequences. In a later analysis, V and J genes were assigned by comparing TCR nucleotide sequences against IMGT/GENE-DB human TR gene sequences. Using the TCRdist pipeline, a later analysis assigned CDR3 sequences along with most-parsimonious VDJ recombination scenarios. In a later analysis, each TCR beta chain was defined by its CDR3 amino acid sequence together with its V-gene family, and reads without a unique V-gene family were excluded. In a later analysis, around 650 highly shared, low-generation-probability nucleotide sequences were removed to address suspected cross-contamination and a sequencing artifact. A later analysis calculated a clonal expansion index for each public chain from normalized within-repertoire ranks of inferred template counts. A later analysis computed generation probabilities with a VDJ recombination model fitted to out-of-frame rearrangements, and checked the results against IGoR. A later analysis scored TCR-TCR, TCR-HLA and TCR-CMV co-occurrence with hypergeometric tests, applying a repertoire-size bias correction to TCR pairs. In a later analysis, false discovery rates were estimated by permuting HLA or CMV assignments 20 times. In a later analysis, co-occurring TCRs were grouped using DBSCAN, with TCRdist sequence similarity added in when clustering inside HLA-allele-positive subsets. Co-occurrence clustering excluded repertoires with fewer than 30,000 or more than 120,000 public chains, plus five with anomalous nucleotide sharing. TCRdb mirrors the immuneACCESS table, restricted to in-frame sequences. Some clones are absent from its copies; in checked studies, under half trace to an unresolved V gene, and the reason for the others is unknown. That table is the source of V, J and clone size, and D and trimming were worked out from the DNA. In this sample the table shows more than 150,000 clones, roughly 80% of which occur a single time. Approximately 3.8% of the sample is held by the ten biggest clonotypes.

V was cut back by 1 base and J by 6 bases, leaving a gap of 10 bases between them. Including the terminal cysteine and phenylalanine, the CDR3 comprises 13 residues. The only DNA kept is the CDR3, 39 bases in frame from the first base. CDR1 and CDR2 (SEHNR, FQNEAQ) derive from the germline V gene (reference sequence). Overall study results and their limits: Because counts were too low, 15 to 20 rarely observed V segments, including chromosome 9 orphons, were excluded from the earlier analysis of 587 of the donors. Three of the identified cytomegalovirus-associated TCR beta chains were confirmed in vitro to be specific for cytomegalovirus antigens. Presence/absence analyses assumed roughly uniform sequencing depth across donors, an assumption that may not hold. A further reported finding was that TCR beta sequences accurately predicted the HLA-A and HLA-B alleles for most subjects in the first cohort. Only TCR beta chains were sequenced in this cohort, and the absence of alpha or paired-chain data limited detectable features. Because HLA typing was missing for some donors at each locus, association tests included only the typed subset. According to a later analysis, most CMV-associated TCR beta chains appeared to be HLA-restricted, and the HLA associations seemed to be driven largely by CMV exposure. Compared with the approximately 700-donor mean, donors in an Asian-associated ancestry cluster had fewer N-insertions in productive TCRs, according to a later genetic analysis. A group of highly shared sequence variants was considered likely to be a technical artifact of the sequencing pipeline. The only immune exposure information available for the cohort was CMV serostatus. A later analysis associated 16,951 TCR beta sequences with specific HLA alleles at a false discovery rate of 0.05. In the study, approximately 160 TCR beta chains were listed as associated with cytomegalovirus. An earlier analysis of several hundred of the donors showed that most TCR beta V segments appeared in productive rearrangements either about 87% or about 30% of the time, which broadly matched IMGT annotations. Because the 87-base-pair reads could not distinguish some IMGT-functional V segments, including TRBV6-2 and TRBV6-3, those segments were excluded. In a later analysis, HLA-associated TCR beta chains were found to be more clonally expanded and to have lower generation probabilities than equally common non-associated chains. V-gene and J-gene trimming of TCR beta chains was associated with a missense DCLRE1C variant in a later genetic analysis, and the association was replicated in an independent cohort. When HLA alleles, especially DR and DQ, strongly co-occurred, TCR associations were difficult to assign to individual alleles. The classifier was reported to diagnose cytomegalovirus status with high specificity and sensitivity in both the original and validation cohorts. Correlated functional status among segregating V segments might be attributable to linkage disequilibrium, but an unknown experimental factor could not be ruled out. It was suggested by the authors that the approach could potentially be generalized to other disease states and immunological phenotypes. A later analysis found that TCR association rates varied across HLA loci, with DRB1 alleles showing the most associated TCRs and HLA-C alleles the fewest. While some public TCRs were present in many individuals, most TCR sequences turned up only very rarely across donors. In a later analysis, several top co-occurrence clusters were reported to appear linked to parvovirus B19, influenza, CMV and Epstein-Barr virus.

The sequencing sample was made of PBMCs. The sequence came from a man aged 50-59 years in good health and CMV-seronegative. The chain is made from TRBV7-9 and TRBJ2-7, with the D segment identity uncertain. The DNA sequence reads TGTGCCAGCAGCTTAGTAGGCCAGCGCGAGCAGTACTTC. This sequence encodes CASSLVGQREQYF.